This T cell receptor (beta chain) was recorded in a study of T cells in localized non-small cell lung cancer. Study-wide findings and caveats: When the top 100 tumor clones were examined, a median approximately 57 of them also appeared in the adjacent lung, which was paired and uninvolved.

Clones were read by immunoSEQ multiplex PCR, and TCRdb kept only the in-frame ones, dropping some. This table has tens of thousands of clones, roughly 90% appearing once. As to this clone: As yet, its antigen is unknown.

CDR1 and CDR2 from the germline V gene are MNHNS and SASEGT. The CDR3 extends over 16 amino acids. Germline trimming cut 0 bases from V and 5 bases from J; bases unmatched to any gene: 8. The specimen comprised peripheral blood, sampled before any cancer treatment. The clonotype comes from a female donor of 60 years or more with stage I squamous cell lung carcinoma. The chain combines TRBV6-1 with TRBJ1-1, with TRBD1 matching 8 bases. The CDR3 region is CASSEAPTGVITEAFF. The CDR3 nucleotides are TGTGCCAGCAGTGAAGCGCCGACAGGGGTAATTACTGAAGCTTTCTTT.